There are many counts of the clone carrying this T cell receptor (beta chain). What it binds is unknown. This sample stems from a study of regulatory T cells in long-lasting Graves disease. The CDR3 is 15 amino acids. V was pared by 0 bases and J by 5 bases, with 16 bases between. Per the germline V gene, CDR1 is DFQATT and CDR2 is SNEGSKA (reference sequence). Findings and limits, study-wide: Lower TCR diversity characterized persistent Graves' patients relative to newly diagnosed patients. TRBV28, TRBJ1-2 and TRBJ2-5 were favored in persistent disease.

Construction of TCR beta libraries relied on iRepertoire HTBI primers and on Arm-PCR targeting CDR3 regions. TCRdb reprocessed the multiplex PCR reads with MiXCR, giving one entry per CDR3 protein. The sample lists fewer than 400,000 distinct CDR3 sequences, less than 25% seen once, with roughly 20% in the top ten. As to time point: persistent/refractory GD, antithyroid drugs over 5 years with positive TRAb. PBMC RNA was the source of the TCR library. An approximately 10-milliliter sample of peripheral blood was drawn into EDTA tubes. This TCR came from a female donor with Graves disease. This specimen was peripheral blood mononuclear cells (PBMCs), taken when the disease was refractory, from a patient treated with antithyroid drugs. This chain links TRBV20-1 with TRBJ1-1; D is uncertain. CDR3 bases: TGCAGTGCTAGAGATCTCGCCAGGATGGGGACTGAAGCTTTCTTT. Translation gives CSARDLARMGTEAFF.